These 17 T cell receptor beta chains share one sample of origin, sequenced in a study of PD-1 blockade in classical Hodgkin lymphoma. TCRdb's table, derived via immunoSEQ multiplex PCR, lists solely in-frame clones and lacks some. The repertoire holds roughly 40,000 clones, with more than 70% as singletons. Relapse was seen in all patients after autologous stem cell transplantation, and brentuximab vedotin exposure was variable. Material: peripheral blood mononuclear cells (PBMCs), obtained at baseline. The source is a human donor with classical Hodgkin lymphoma.

The J gene is TRBJ2-7, the V gene TRBV29-1, with 10 bases matching TRBD2. This CDR3 is 14 amino acids long. Losses at the gene ends were 2 bases for V and 3 bases for J; bases not matched to a gene: 4. Germline-derived CDR1 and CDR2 are SQVTM and ANQGSEA. In DNA, the CDR3 is TGCAGCGTTGAAAAGGCTAGCGGGAGCTACGAGCAGTACTTC. This encodes CSVEKASGSYEQYF.

V and J are TRBV11-1 and TRBJ2-5; 7 bases match TRBD1. V trimming: 0 bases; J trimming: 5 bases; junction bases outside the gene matches: 6. CDR1 and CDR2 from the germline V gene are SGHAT and FQDESV (reference sequence). The length of the CDR3 is 15 residues. CDR3 region: CASSLARQGRETQYF. CDR3 bases: TGTGCCAGCAGCTTAGCCCGACAGGGTCGGGAGACCCAGTACTTC.

The rearrangement links TRBV28 to TRBJ1-1; tentative D call: TRBD1 (5 bases). This CDR3 has 13 residues. CDR1 MDHEN and CDR2 SYDVKM come from the germline V gene. V dropped 6 bases and J dropped 4 bases, with 12 bases sitting between them. This CDR3 is CASSQAGGTEAFF. In DNA form, the CDR3 reads TGTGCCAGCAGCCAGGCCGGGGGCACTGAAGCTTTCTTT.

The CDR3: CASSSARGRGYNEQFF. The CDR3, as DNA: TGTGCCAGCAGCTCCGCTCGCGGGAGGGGTTACAATGAGCAGTTCTTC. The V gene is TRBV7-2, the J gene TRBJ2-1, with TRBD2 identical over 9 bases. CDR1 and CDR2 from the germline V gene are SGHTA and FQGNSA. The CDR3 totals 16 residues. V gave up 4 bases and J gave up 4 bases; unmatched junction bases: 8.

The J gene is TRBJ2-6, the V gene TRBV7-2; 10 positions agree with TRBD2. The CDR3 has 17 amino acids. Germline V gene data show CDR1 as SGHTA and CDR2 as FQGNSA. V was pared by 2 bases and J by 2 bases, with 3 bases of the junction left unmatched. As DNA, the CDR3 is TGTGCCAGCAGCTTACCTAGCGGGAGAGCTGGGGCCAACGTCCTGACTTTC. Its translation is CASSLPSGRAGANVLTF.

V is TRBV19 and J is TRBJ1-1; D might be TRBD1 (6 bases). The V gene's germline CDR1 is LNHDA and CDR2 SQIVND (reference sequence). Between the trimmed V and J ends, which lost 7 bases and 1 base, there was a span of 13 bases. CDR3 size: 14 residues. Here the CDR3 DNA reads TGTGCCAGTAAGGGACACCATCAGAACACTGAAGCTTTCTTT. Translating gives CASKGHHQNTEAFF.

This clone has just one count. The chain has TRBV5-4 and TRBJ2-1; D may match TRBD1 or TRBD2 (5 bases each). Trimming shortened V by 2 bases and J by 7 bases, and 13 bases separated the two germline ends. CDR3 length: 14 amino acids. CDR1 is SGHNT, CDR2 YYREEE, per germline (reference sequence). The CDR3 sequence: CASSLRDPQNEQFF. Written as DNA, the CDR3 is TGTGCCAGCAGCTTAAGGGACCCCCAGAATGAGCAGTTCTTC.

V and J are TRBV7-9 and TRBJ1-2; D possibly corresponds to TRBD1 (6 bases). Trimming took off 2 bases at V and 6 bases at J, with 13 bases between the two ends. This CDR3 spans 14 amino acids. Per germline, CDR1 SEHNR and CDR2 FQNEAQ (reference sequence). CDR3 sequence: CASSLKSGTNGYTF. The CDR3 DNA reads TGTGCCAGCAGCTTAAAATCAGGGACAAATGGCTACACCTTC. The complete variable domain, with remaining parts taken from reference TRBV7-9 and TRBJ1-2, reads DTGVSQNPRHKITKRGQNVTFRCDPISEHNRLYWYRQTLGQGPEFLTYFQNEAQLEKSRLLSDRFSAERPKGSFSTLEIQRTEQGDSAMYLCASSLKSGTNGYTFGSGTRLTVV.

The rearrangement joins TRBV5-6 to TRBJ2-5, with 15 bases fitting TRBD2. The germline V gene has CDR1 SGHDT and CDR2 YYEEEE. The V and J ends lost 3 bases and 3 bases, in that order; junction bases with no gene match: 0. This CDR3 is 15 amino acids long. CDR3 loop: CASSWTSGGEETQYF. The CDR3 coding sequence is TGTGCCAGCAGCTGGACTAGCGGGGGGGAAGAGACCCAGTACTTC.

This chain links TRBV5-1 with TRBJ2-5; a possible D gene is TRBD1 (5 bases). This CDR3 has 12 residues. The germline gives CDR1 SGHRS, CDR2 YFSETQ. Trimming stripped 4 bases from V and 5 bases from J, with 9 bases between. CDR3 protein: CASSPQGETQYF. DNA of the CDR3: TGCGCCAGCAGCCCTCAGGGCGAGACCCAGTACTTC. The entire variable domain, with the rest obtained from reference TRBV5-1 and TRBJ2-5, is as follows: KAGVTQTPRYLIKTRGQQVTLSCSPISGHRSVSWYQQTPGQGLQFLFEYFSETQRNKGNFPGRFSGRQFSNSRSEMNVSTLELGDSALYLCASSPQGETQYFGPGTRLLVL.

CDR3 sequence (DNA): TGTGCCAGTAGTGCCTGGACAGGGAGGACTGAAGCTTTCTTT. This translates into CASSAWTGRTEAFF. The chain employs TRBV19 and TRBJ1-1; 8 nucleotides line up with TRBD1. This CDR3 contains 14 residues. The ends lost 5 bases at V and 5 bases at J; junction bases unmatched: 7. Per germline, CDR1 LNHDA and CDR2 SQIVND (reference sequence). Full variable domain (remainder filled in from reference TRBV19 and TRBJ1-1): DGGITQSPKYLFRKEGQNVTLSCEQNLNHDAMYWYRQDPGQGLRLIYYSQIVNDFQKGDIAEGYSVSREKKESFPLTVTSAQKNPTAFYLCASSAWTGRTEAFFGQGTRLTVV.

This clone was counted once. The gene calls are TRBV5-1 and TRBJ1-3; tentatively, D is TRBD1 (6 bases). The CDR3 has 16 amino acids. V was trimmed by 4 bases and J by 11 bases, leaving 25 bases between them. Germline-derived CDR1 and CDR2 are SGHRS and YFSETQ. The CDR3 sequence: CASSLIPGDTANPIYF. The CDR3 coding sequence is TGCGCCAGCAGCCTCATACCCGGGGACACCGCTAATCCCATATATTTT.

V usage is TRBV19 and J usage is TRBJ2-3; TRBD2 matches 10 bases. Germline CDR1 and CDR2: LNHDA and SQIVND (reference sequence). J was trimmed by 4 bases and V by 3 bases; bases with no gene match: 7. The CDR3 has 16 residues. In nucleotides, the CDR3 is TGTGCCAGTAGTATTAAGTCTAGCGGGAGAGCAGATACGCAGTATTTT. It encodes CASSIKSSGRADTQYF.

The J gene is TRBJ2-1, the V gene TRBV2; TRBD2 aligns across 13 bases. CDR1 is SNHLY and CDR2 is FYNNEI in the germline V gene. This CDR3 region has 19 residues. The ends lost 6 bases at V and 2 bases at J; junction bases unmatched: 13. CDR3 nucleotides: TGTGCCAGCAGCGCTAGACTAGCGGGAGGATTGGGAGCCTACAATGAGCAGTTCTTC. The encoded protein is CASSARLAGGLGAYNEQFF.

The chain uses TRBV7-2 and TRBJ2-5; 11 positions match TRBD1. Germline V lookup: CDR1 SGHTA, CDR2 FQGNSA. V trimming: 5 bases; J trimming: 3 bases; junction bases outside the gene matches: 5. The length of the CDR3 is 15 residues. The CDR3 sequence is CASSPGTGGKETQYF. The CDR3 bases are TGTGCCAGCAGCCCCGGGACAGGGGGAAAAGAGACCCAGTACTTC.

The rearrangement uses TRBV4-1 and TRBJ1-5, with a possible D match to TRBD1 (5 bases). The V gene lost 3 bases and the J gene lost 4 bases, with 7 bases spanning the gap. Per germline, CDR1 MGHRA and CDR2 YSYEKL. This CDR3 contains 13 residues. The CDR3 loop is CASSHGGNQPQHF. CDR3 DNA sequence: TGCGCCAGCAGCCATGGGGGGAATCAGCCCCAGCATTTT.

The chain is built from TRBV2 and TRBJ1-3; D gene ambiguous. Germline V gene lookup returns CDR1 SNHLY and CDR2 FYNNEI. Trimming cost V 10 bases and J 1 base, with 11 bases left between them. CDR3 length equals 13 residues. The CDR3 protein is CATWTDSGNTIYF. The CDR3 DNA sequence: TGTGCCACCTGGACGGATTCTGGAAACACCATATATTTT. Drawing the rest from reference TRBV2 and TRBJ1-3, the complete variable domain is EPEVTQTPSHQVTQMGQEVILRCVPISNHLYFYWYRQILGQKVEFLVSFYNNEISEKSEIFDDQFSVERPDGSNFTLKIRSTKLEDSAMYFCATWTDSGNTIYFGEGSWLTVV.